This T cell receptor beta chain was identified during a study of healthy donors' naive CD4 and CD8 T cells (dated by TCRdb to the mid-2010s). About the full investigation: The donors were selected to cover three age groups of six people each (20-25, 40-50 and 60-70 years), had a mean age of roughly 44, and were half female. For TCR alpha, a new primer set was designed to cover all functional IMGT alpha gene variants, and all other steps followed the beta-chain workflow. To check how TCR variation relates to lineage commitment, the researchers sequenced rearranged TCR alpha and beta chains taken from naive CD4+ and CD8+ T cells. Peripheral blood mononuclear cells were obtained from 18 unrelated, healthy individuals. The donors were HLA-typed by sequencing at HLA-A, -B, -C, -DRB1, -DQB1 and -DPB1, using the SBTexcellerator protocol, an ABI3130xl analyzer and SBTengine software.

Concerning this clonotype itself: Which antigen it targets is not known. There are no base qualities to consult, and no much larger clone falls within one base.

The sample was run on a 454 GS FLX Titanium. A previously published linear amplification protocol was used to construct TCR libraries from 500 ng of total RNA. Sequencing was performed on the Roche/454 Genome Sequencer with Titanium chemistry. The authors processed their data as follows. Some 83,000 rearranged TCR alpha transcripts were sequenced from about 5 of the healthy donors. Duplicate transcripts were removed, and unique TCR clonotypes were defined by the CDR3 junction according to IMGT nomenclature. Using logistic regression in R 2.13.0, the researchers modeled CD4 versus CD8 status as a function of V and J genes, with an adjustment for donor effects and a Bonferroni correction for multiple testing. TCRdb took the public reads, trimmed them with fastp at Q25, ran MiXCR for clone calling and kept in-frame beta chains. Merged by CDR3 protein, the rows form single entries marked with the most common genes and DNA. TCRdb assigned the V and J calls; the authors' analysis was not used. This sample holds roughly 200,000 distinct CDR3 sequences; over 60% were observed only once. The ten largest make up roughly 2.4% of the sample.

V is clipped by 2 bases and J by 0 bases, and the sequence between their germline boundaries is 16 bases long. CDR1 is given as ENHRY and CDR2 as SYGVKD, both from the germline V gene. The CDR3 covers 17 residues, taking in both the cysteine and the phenylalanine. Only the CDR3 part of the read is kept: 51 bases, read in frame from the first base. What the study reported, not specific to this receptor: Most V and J gene segments were reportedly biased between naive CD4+ and CD8+ cells, consistently across donors and independent of HLA genotype. In both chains, CD4+ lineage was linked to a positively charged CDR3, whereas CD8+ lineage was linked to a negatively charged CDR3. The study did not directly address whether homeostatic proliferation of naive T cells might have biased the repertoire. Alpha and beta chains were sequenced in bulk and could not be paired, so combined chain effects were not evaluated. Taken together, V genes, J genes and CDR3 charge appeared to account for 10% to 15% of the variance in CD4/CD8 propensity, mostly acting in an additive way.

Cells with a CD4+CD8-CD45RO-CD45RA+ profile were isolated by FACS and defined as naive CD4+ T cells, and those with a CD8+CD4-CD45RA+CD27bright profile were defined as naive CD8+ T cells. Antibodies against CD4 (RPA-T4), CD8 (SK1), CD27 (O323), CD45RA (HI100) and CD45RO (UCHL1) were used for sorting. Sequenced input: naive CD4+ and CD8+ T cells sorted from blood, pooled from several donors. Taken with the paper, the label for cell subset or site translates to: FACS-sorted naive CD4+ (CD45RO-CD45RA+) and naive CD8+ (CD45RA+CD27bright) T cells. This chain is built from TRBV10-3 and TRBJ1-1; confidence is insufficient to name the D gene. This clonotype originated in a pool of human donors in good health; the sample pools cells from several healthy donors. The nucleotide sequence reads TGTGCCATCAGTGAGATGGGGAGGGTGAGCATGAACACTGAAGCTTTCTTT. Its translation is CAISEMGRVSMNTEAFF.